This record looks at one TCR beta chain sequence and its context. What it binds is not known. Trimming at V came to 5 bases and at J to 4 bases, leaving 4 bases not matched to a gene. Germline loops: CDR1 SGHTA, CDR2 FQGTGA. The CDR3 spans 13 residues. The sample comes from a study of cytomegalovirus exposure and HLA in healthy donors. Points from the study as a whole: A later analysis showed HLA-associated TCR beta chains outstripping equally common others in clonal expansion.

PCR primers comprised 60 Vbeta and 13 Jbeta primers. TCRdb keeps only in-frame clones here, not all; method: immunoSEQ multiplex PCR. The table includes around 190,000 clones, 65% to 85% detected once. Specimen: PBMCs. The genes are TRBV7-3 and TRBJ1-1, with 7 positions matching TRBD1. This sequence originates from a woman in her 30s in good health and CMV-seronegative. In DNA form, the CDR3 reads TGTGCCAGCAGCCCGACAGGGCGCACTGAAGCTTTCTTT. Translating gives CASSPTGRTEAFF.